What follows are 4 T cell receptor beta chains derived from one specimen sequenced in a study of blood T cell repertoires in COVID-19. Sequencing was performed with immunoSEQ multiplex PCR; in TCRdb, only in-frame clones are kept and a portion is missing. There are more than 90,000 clones in the sample; around 81% occur only once, and roughly 4% lies in the top ten. Material for sequencing was peripheral blood. The source of these receptors is a man in his fifties or sixties with acute or convalescent COVID-19.

The chain couples TRBV7-2 to TRBJ1-2; 7 positions agree with TRBD1. The CDR3 extends over 14 amino acids. V shed 5 bases, J shed 4 bases, and the junction held 7 bases outside the gene matches. Germline V gene lookup returns CDR1 SGHTA and CDR2 FQGNSA. DNA for the CDR3: TGTGCCAGCAGCGAACAGGGGCAGAGCTATGGCTACACCTTC. It codes for CASSEQGQSYGYTF.

The rearrangement uses TRBV29-1 and TRBJ2-3; unclear D gene. Germline V CDR1 and CDR2: SQVTM, ANQGSEA. This CDR3 comprises 15 residues. V lost 1 base and J 0 bases, leaving 11 bases between the germline ends. The CDR3 loop reads CSVEVGVSSTDTQYF. CDR3 in DNA: TGCAGCGTTGAAGTCGGAGTCTCTAGCACAGATACGCAGTATTTT.

This chain connects TRBV3-1 (or the pseudogene TRBV3-2) to TRBJ1-5, with D possibly TRBD1 on 6 matching bases. V lost 1 base and J lost 0, with 19 bases in between. CDR3 length: 19 amino acids. Germline V gene sequence: CDR1 LGHDT, CDR2 YNNKEL (reference sequence). CDR3 amino acids: CASSQVPPGAAYSNQPQHF. DNA for the CDR3: TGTGCCAGCAGCCAAGTTCCCCCAGGGGCCGCGTATAGCAATCAGCCCCAGCATTTT.

Only one count was recorded for this clone. This sequence joins TRBV6-4 and TRBJ2-2, with 9 positions matching TRBD2. This CDR3 spans 15 amino acids. Germline V gene data show CDR1 as MRHNA and CDR2 as SNTAGT. Trimming at V came to 5 bases and at J to 5 bases, leaving 6 bases not matched to a gene. The CDR3 spells CASSLAGTSTGELFF. The CDR3 bases are TGTGCCAGCAGTCTAGCGGGGACATCTACCGGGGAGCTGTTTTTT.